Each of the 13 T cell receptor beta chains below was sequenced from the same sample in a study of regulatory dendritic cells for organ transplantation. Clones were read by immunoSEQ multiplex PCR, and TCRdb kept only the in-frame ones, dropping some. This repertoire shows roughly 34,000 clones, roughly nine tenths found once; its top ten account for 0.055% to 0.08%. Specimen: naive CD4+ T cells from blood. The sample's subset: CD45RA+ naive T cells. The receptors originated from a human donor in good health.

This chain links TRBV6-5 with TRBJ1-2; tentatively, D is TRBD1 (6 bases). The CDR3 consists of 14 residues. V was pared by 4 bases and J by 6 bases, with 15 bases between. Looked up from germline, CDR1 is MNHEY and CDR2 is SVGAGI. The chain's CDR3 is CASSSQGGVNGYTF. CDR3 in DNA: TGTGCCAGCAGTTCGCAAGGGGGGGTTAATGGCTACACCTTC.

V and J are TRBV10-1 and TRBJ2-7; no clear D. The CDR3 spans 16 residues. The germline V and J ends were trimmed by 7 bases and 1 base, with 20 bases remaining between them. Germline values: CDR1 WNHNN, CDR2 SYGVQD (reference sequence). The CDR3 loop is CASTQEGRTWSYEQYF. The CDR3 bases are TGCGCCAGCACACAAGAAGGTAGGACCTGGTCCTACGAGCAGTACTTC.

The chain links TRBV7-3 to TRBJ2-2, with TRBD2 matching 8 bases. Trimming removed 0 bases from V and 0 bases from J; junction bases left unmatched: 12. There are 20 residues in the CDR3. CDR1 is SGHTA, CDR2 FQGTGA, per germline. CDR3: CASSLTVTSGDSSNTGELFF. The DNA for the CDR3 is TGTGCCAGCAGCTTAACTGTAACTAGCGGAGACTCGTCGAACACCGGGGAGCTGTTTTTT.

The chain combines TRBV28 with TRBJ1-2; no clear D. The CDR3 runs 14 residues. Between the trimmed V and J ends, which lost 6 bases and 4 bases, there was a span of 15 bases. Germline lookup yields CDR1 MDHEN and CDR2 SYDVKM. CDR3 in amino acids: CASRGSGRAYGYTF. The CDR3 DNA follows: TGTGCCAGCAGAGGCTCAGGACGGGCCTATGGCTACACCTTC.

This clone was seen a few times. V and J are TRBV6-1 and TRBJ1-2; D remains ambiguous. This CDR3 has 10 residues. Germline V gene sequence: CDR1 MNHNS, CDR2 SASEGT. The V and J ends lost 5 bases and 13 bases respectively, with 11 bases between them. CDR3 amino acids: CASSSRKGTF. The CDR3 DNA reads TGTGCCAGCAGTTCCCGAAAAGGCACCTTC.

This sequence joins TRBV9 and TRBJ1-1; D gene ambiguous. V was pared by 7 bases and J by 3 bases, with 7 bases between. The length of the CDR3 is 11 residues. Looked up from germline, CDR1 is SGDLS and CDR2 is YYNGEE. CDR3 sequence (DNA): TGTGCCAGCCAAAGATACACTGAAGCTTTCTTT. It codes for CASQRYTEAFF.

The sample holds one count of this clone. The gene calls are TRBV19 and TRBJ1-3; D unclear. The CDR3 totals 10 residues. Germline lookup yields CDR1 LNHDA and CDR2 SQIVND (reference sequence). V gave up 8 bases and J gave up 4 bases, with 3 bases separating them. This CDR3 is CASVGNTIYF. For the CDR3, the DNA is TGTGCCAGTGTGGGAAACACCATATATTTT.

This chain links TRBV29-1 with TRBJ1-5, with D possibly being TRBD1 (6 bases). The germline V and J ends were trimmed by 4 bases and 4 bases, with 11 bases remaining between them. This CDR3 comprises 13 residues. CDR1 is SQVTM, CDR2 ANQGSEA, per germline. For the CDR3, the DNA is TGCAGCGTTGTGGAACAGGGTAATCAGCCCCAGCATTTT. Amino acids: CSVVEQGNQPQHF.

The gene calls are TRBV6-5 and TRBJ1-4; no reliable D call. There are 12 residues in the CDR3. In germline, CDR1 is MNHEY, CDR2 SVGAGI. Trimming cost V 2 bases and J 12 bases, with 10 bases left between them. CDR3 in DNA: TGTGCCAGCAGTTACAACCGTGTAGAACTGTTTTTT. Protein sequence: CASSYNRVELFF.

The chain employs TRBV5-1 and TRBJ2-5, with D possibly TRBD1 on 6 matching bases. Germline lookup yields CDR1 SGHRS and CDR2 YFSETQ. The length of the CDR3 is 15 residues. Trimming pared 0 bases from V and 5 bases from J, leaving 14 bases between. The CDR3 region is CASSLARGGSETQYF. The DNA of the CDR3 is TGCGCCAGCAGCTTGGCCAGGGGTGGGTCGGAGACCCAGTACTTC.

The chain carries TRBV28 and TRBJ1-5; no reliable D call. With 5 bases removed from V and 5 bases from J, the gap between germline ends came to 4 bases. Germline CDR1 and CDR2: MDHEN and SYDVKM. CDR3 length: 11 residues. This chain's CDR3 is CASSQDQPQHF. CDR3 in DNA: TGTGCCAGCAGTCAAGATCAGCCCCAGCATTTT.

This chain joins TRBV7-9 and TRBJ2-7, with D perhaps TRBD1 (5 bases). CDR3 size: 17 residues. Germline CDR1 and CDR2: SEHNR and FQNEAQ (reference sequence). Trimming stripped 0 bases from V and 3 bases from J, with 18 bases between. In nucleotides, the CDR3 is TGTGCCAGCAGCTTAGCGCTTGAACAGGTGGGTGTCTACGAGCAGTACTTC. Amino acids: CASSLALEQVGVYEQYF.

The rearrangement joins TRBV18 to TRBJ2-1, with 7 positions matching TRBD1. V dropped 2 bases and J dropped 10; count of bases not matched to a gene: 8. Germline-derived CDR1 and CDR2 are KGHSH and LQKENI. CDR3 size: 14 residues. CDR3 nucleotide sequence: TGTGCCAGCTCACCATTCACCCAGGACAGGGAGCAGTTCTTC. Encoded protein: CASSPFTQDREQFF.